This T cell receptor beta chain was profiled in a study of blood T cells in healthy people across ages. Findings of the study overall: With age, beta diversity per million T cells declined roughly linearly, significantly by 40. Those diversity estimates obtained from one million T cells were thought to be underestimates. There were more naive CD4+ cells and higher diversity in long-lived donors than in aged donors.

Primed by a sample-barcoded 5' primer and a J-beta primer mix, a second PCR proceeded for 7 to 11 cycles. TCRdb ran MiXCR on the 5' RACE reads and lists one entry per CDR3 protein. The sample shows some 700,000 distinct CDR3 sequences, approximately 39% of them seen only once. Peripheral blood, about 9.4 milliliters per donor, was collected. The CDR3 length is 13 residues. The trim removed 4 bases at V and 6 bases at J, leaving 5 bases unmatched. The germline V gene encodes CDR1 SNHLY and CDR2 FYNNEI. Remarks on this clonotype: Its antigen is unknown.

The receptor was isolated from a woman in her sixties or seventies in good health. The sequencing sample was made of blood. This rearrangement joins TRBV2 to TRBJ2-7, with TRBD1 matching over 8 bases. CDR3: CASSGARGREQYF. CDR3 DNA: TGTGCCAGCAGTGGGGCCAGGGGGCGCGAGCAGTACTTC.